The rows below give T cell receptor beta chains drawn from one sample of a study of cytomegalovirus exposure and HLA in healthy donors. The method was immunoSEQ multiplex PCR; TCRdb's version includes in-frame clones alone and lacks a portion of them. The table has 150,000 to 200,000 clones, 80% seen once. The sample taken for sequencing was PBMCs. The receptors come from a girl aged 10 to 17 in good health and CMV-seropositive. Each CDR3 is given with its conserved first and last residue. D genes are given only for firm matches. A clone size is listed for some rows: how often the clone was seen (once, few, many), or a class if it is expanded.

>TRBJ1-1|-|-|TRBV18|15
TGTGCCAGCTCACCAGGGGCAGGGATGAACACTGAAGCTTTCTTT
CASSPGAGMNTEAFF
>TRBJ1-1|-|-|TRBV30|12
TGTGCCTGGAGTGTACATGGGGGGGAAGCTTTCTTT
CAWSVHGGEAFF
>TRBJ2-3|TRBD1|few|TRBV27|17
TGTGCCAGCAGTTCCCTCCCCGGGACAGGGGGTCGAGATACGCAGTATTTT
CASSSLPGTGGRDTQYF
>TRBJ2-1|-|-|TRBV10-1|14
TGCGCCAGCAGCGAAATAGCGGAGGGGAGTGAGCAGTTCTTC
CASSEIAEGSEQFF
>TRBJ2-1|-|few|TRBV6-8|16
TGTGCCAGCAGTTACCGCGGGTCCCCCTGGGGCAATGAGCAGTTCTTC
CASSYRGSPWGNEQFF
>TRBJ2-5|-|-|TRBV7-9|13
TGTGCCAGCAGCTTGGGCTTACAAGAGACCCAGTACTTC
CASSLGLQETQYF
>TRBJ1-2|-|-|TRBV6-4|13
TGTGCCAGCAGTGACTCCTCGAGCTATGGCTACACCTTC
CASSDSSSYGYTF
>TRBJ2-7|-|-|TRBV2|12
TGTGCCAGCAGCGCAGATCTTTACGAGCAGTACTTC
CASSADLYEQYF
>TRBJ2-2|-|-|TRBV5-1|13
TGCGCCAGCGCTTACAGGGCCACCGGGGAGCTGTTTTTT
CASAYRATGELFF
>TRBJ2-1|TRBD2|-|TRBV19|15
TGTGCCAGTGGAACTAGCGGGATATGGGACAATGAGCAGTTCTTC
CASGTSGIWDNEQFF
>TRBJ2-1|TRBD2|-|TRBV5-1|15
TGCGCCAGCAGCTCACTAGCGGGAGGGGTTAATGAGCAGTTCTTC
CASSSLAGGVNEQFF
>TRBJ2-3|-|few|TRBV2|12
TGTGCCAGCAGTGAGTGGCGGGATACGCAGTATTTT
CASSEWRDTQYF
>TRBJ1-4|-|-|TRBV30|12
TGTGCCTGGAGGACGGACAACGAAAAACTGTTTTTT
CAWRTDNEKLFF
>TRBJ2-1|TRBD2|-|TRBV7-9|15
TGTGCCAGCAGCGTCGTAGCGGGAGTCTACAATGAGCAGTTCTTC
CASSVVAGVYNEQFF
>TRBJ2-7|TRBD1|once|TRBV5-4|15
TGTGCCAGCAGCTTGAGCAGGACAGGGTCCTACGAGCAGTACTTC
CASSLSRTGSYEQYF
>TRBJ1-2|-|-|TRBV28|14
TGTGCCAGCAGATTACCGGACAGCCTCTATGGCTACACCTTC
CASRLPDSLYGYTF
>TRBJ1-1|-|once|TRBV5-1|15
TGCGCCAGCAGCTTGTTGCAGGGAGGGAACACTGAAGCTTTCTTT
CASSLLQGGNTEAFF
>TRBJ1-2|TRBD1|few|TRBV6-6|13
TGTGCCAGCAGTTTGGAGGGGGCAAGGGGCTACACCTTC
CASSLEGARGYTF
>TRBJ2-3|-|-|TRBV6-4|14
TGTGCCAGCAGCATGACACCTTTTAGAAATACGCAGTATTTT
CASSMTPFRNTQYF
>TRBJ1-4|-|-|TRBV10-3|13
TGTGCCATCTCAGGGGCAACTAATGAAAAACTGTTTTTT
CAISGATNEKLFF
>TRBJ2-2|-|-|TRBV11-1|15
TGTGCCAGCAGCTCAAACCGGGGAGACACCGGGGAGCTGTTTTTT
CASSSNRGDTGELFF
>TRBJ1-5|-|few|TRBV6-5|14
TGTGCCAGCAGTTACGGGCAGGGGAATCAGCCCCAGCATTTT
CASSYGQGNQPQHF
>TRBJ2-1|TRBD1|-|TRBV10-3|16
TGTGCCATCAGTGGAGAGGGACAGGTACGGAACAATGAGCAGTTCTTC
CAISGEGQVRNNEQFF
>TRBJ2-1|TRBD2|-|TRBV4-2|16
TGTGCCAGCAGCCAAACACCGGGACTAGCGGGAGTTGAGCAGTTCTTC
CASSQTPGLAGVEQFF
>TRBJ2-3|TRBD2|-|TRBV6-5|16
TGTGCCAGCAGTTACTTGGGCGGGAGGAGCACAGATACGCAGTATTTT
CASSYLGGRSTDTQYF
>TRBJ1-5|-|-|TRBV19|15
TGTGCCAGTAGTATCGCTTTCGGGAAAATCAGCCCCCAGCATTTT
CASSIAFGKISPQHF
>TRBJ1-2|-|-|TRBV19|14
TGTGCCAGTATGAAGACAGAGGGGGTATATGGCTACACCTTC
CASMKTEGVYGYTF
>TRBJ2-3|TRBD2|-|TRBV10-1|15
TGCGCCAGCAGTGAGTCCTCTAGCGGGAGGGATACGCAGTATTTT
CASSESSSGRDTQYF
>TRBJ2-2|-|-|TRBV5-6|12
TGTGCCAGCAGCCCCAGGACCGGGGAGCTGTTTTTT
CASSPRTGELFF
>TRBJ2-7|-|-|TRBV5-6|13
TGTGCCAGCAGCCCAGGTCCCCTCTACGAGCAGTACTTC
CASSPGPLYEQYF
>TRBJ2-7|TRBD1|-|TRBV7-9|14
TGTGCCAGCAGCGCGACAGGGGTCTTCTACGAGCAGTACTTC
CASSATGVFYEQYF
>TRBJ2-3|-|once|TRBV28|15
TGTGCCAGCAGTTTTAGCGGTCCTAACACAGATACGCAGTATTTT
CASSFSGPNTDTQYF
>TRBJ1-1|-|-|TRBV30|13
TGTGCCTGGAGTGTAACGGGGGGGAAACGGGCTTTCTTT
CAWSVTGGKRAFF
>TRBJ2-1|-|-|TRBV5-1|15
TGCGCCAGCAGCTTGGGGGCAGTAAACTACAATGAGCAGTTCTTC
CASSLGAVNYNEQFF
>TRBJ2-1|TRBD2|-|TRBV5-8|17
TGTGCCAGCAGCTTGGGAGTGTCAGCGGGGGCGTACAATGAGCAGTTCTTC
CASSLGVSAGAYNEQFF
>TRBJ2-7|-|-|TRBV27|15
TGTGCCAGCAGTTTAGGAGGGCCGGGCTCCTACGAGCAGTACTTC
CASSLGGPGSYEQYF
>TRBJ2-7|TRBD2|-|TRBV4-3|16
TGCGCCAGCAGCCAAGATCTGACTAGCGGGATCTACGAGCAGTACTTC
CASSQDLTSGIYEQYF
>TRBJ2-7|TRBD2|-|TRBV27|15
TGTGCCAGCAGCCCATCGGGGACTAGCGGGAGGGCCGAGTACTTC
CASSPSGTSGRAEYF
>TRBJ2-2|TRBD2|once|TRBV19|15
TGTGCCAGTAATATCCTAGCGGGACGGAACGGGGAGCTGTTTTTT
CASNILAGRNGELFF
>TRBJ2-3|TRBD1|-|TRBV5-1|16
TGCGCCAGCAGCGGGACAGGGCTCACTAGCACAGATACGCAGTATTTT
CASSGTGLTSTDTQYF
>TRBJ2-1|TRBD2|once|TRBV4-2|16
TGTGCCAGCAGCCCCCGAACCAGCGGGAGGGATGATGAGCAGTTCTTC
CASSPRTSGRDDEQFF
>TRBJ2-7|-|-|TRBV5-1|14
TGCGCCAGCAGCTTGCCTGTGGACAGCGGCGAGCAGTACTTC
CASSLPVDSGEQYF
>TRBJ2-3|-|-|TRBV5-1|13
TGCGCCAGCAGTATAGCGGACACAGATACGCAGTATTTT
CASSIADTDTQYF
>TRBJ1-2|TRBD1|-|TRBV5-1|15
TGCGCCAGCAGCGCGGGACAGGGGTCTAACTATGGCTACACCTTC
CASSAGQGSNYGYTF
>TRBJ1-5|TRBD1|few|TRBV5-6|15
TGTGCCAGCAGCTTGGGGGACAGGGATCATCAGCCCCAGCATTTT
CASSLGDRDHQPQHF
>TRBJ2-1|-|-|TRBV5-4|14
TGTGCCAGCAGCCGCGACAAGTCGGGGAATGAGCAGTTCTTC
CASSRDKSGNEQFF
>TRBJ1-2|TRBD1|-|TRBV4-1|15
TGCGCCAGCAGCCGAGAGACAGGGTTCCTCTATGGCTACACCTTC
CASSRETGFLYGYTF
>TRBJ1-2|TRBD1|-|TRBV28|14
TGTGCCAGCAGCGAGACCGGGACAGGGGTTGGCTACACCTTC
CASSETGTGVGYTF
>TRBJ2-7|-|-|TRBV14|14
TGTGCCAGCAGCCAAGTGGCGGAAAATTACGAGCAGTACTTC
CASSQVAENYEQYF
>TRBJ2-1|TRBD2|-|TRBV29-1|14
TGCAGCGTTGAGTCGGGGAGGGCTATGAGTGAGCAGTTCTTC
CSVESGRAMSEQFF
>TRBJ2-3|-|-|TRBV5-4|16
TGTGCCAGCAGCTTTTTTCTGCGCGGGAGCACAGATACGCAGTATTTT
CASSFFLRGSTDTQYF
>TRBJ2-5|TRBD2|-|TRBV28|12
TGTGCCACTCGAGCGGGGCAAGAGACCCAGTACTTC
CATRAGQETQYF
>TRBJ2-5|TRBD2|-|TRBV6-1|16
TGTGCCAGCAGTGAAGCGTTCCAGCGGGAGGAAAAGACCCAGTACTTC
CASSEAFQREEKTQYF
>TRBJ1-4|TRBD1|once|TRBV23-1|16
TGCGCCAGCCCATCCCAGGGACAGCCTTACGGTGAAAAACTGTTTTTT
CASPSQGQPYGEKLFF
>TRBJ2-5|TRBD2|-|TRBV29-1|14
TGCAGCGTTGAGGGGGGCGGGAGGTTGGAGACCCAGTACTTC
CSVEGGGRLETQYF
>TRBJ2-5|TRBD1|-|TRBV6-5|13
TGTGCCAGCAGAGGGACAGGTTTGGAGACCCAGTACTTC
CASRGTGLETQYF
>TRBJ1-4|-|-|TRBV18|13
TGTGCCAGCTCAGGGCAGACCAATGAAAAACTGTTTTTT
CASSGQTNEKLFF